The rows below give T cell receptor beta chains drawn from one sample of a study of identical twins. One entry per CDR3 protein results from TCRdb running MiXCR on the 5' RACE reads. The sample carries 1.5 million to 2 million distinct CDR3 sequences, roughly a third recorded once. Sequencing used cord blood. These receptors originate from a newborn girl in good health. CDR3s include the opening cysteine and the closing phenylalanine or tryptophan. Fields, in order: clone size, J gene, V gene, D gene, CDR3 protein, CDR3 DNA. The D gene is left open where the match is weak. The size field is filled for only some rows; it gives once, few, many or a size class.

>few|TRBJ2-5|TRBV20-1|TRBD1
CSAYRGSQETQYF
TGCAGTGCTTACAGGGGATCGCAAGAGACCCAGTACTTC
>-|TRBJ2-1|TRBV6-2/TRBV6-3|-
CASSSLGPHEQFF
TGTGCCAGCAGTTCACTAGGCCCTCATGAGCAGTTCTTC
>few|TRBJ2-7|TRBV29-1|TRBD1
CSGGQGASQGEQYF
TGCAGCGGAGGACAGGGGGCGTCTCAAGGGGAGCAGTACTTC
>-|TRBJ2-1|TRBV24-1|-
CATSDLRLTRDNEQFF
TGTGCCACCAGTGATCTACGACTAACGAGAGACAATGAGCAGTTCTTC
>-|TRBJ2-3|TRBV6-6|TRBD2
CASVTSGFTDTQYF
TGTGCCAGCGTTACTAGCGGTTTCACAGATACGCAGTATTTT
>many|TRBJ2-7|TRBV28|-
CASSLTLSYEQYF
TGTGCCAGCAGTTTAACCCTCTCGTACGAGCAGTACTTC
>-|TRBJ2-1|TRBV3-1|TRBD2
CASSLELAGGQFF
TGTGCCAGCAGCCTCGAATTAGCGGGAGGGCAGTTCTTC
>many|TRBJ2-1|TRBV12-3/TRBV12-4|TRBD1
CASSLPQDRDNEQFF
TGTGCCAGCAGTCTACCCCAGGACAGGGACAATGAGCAGTTCTTC
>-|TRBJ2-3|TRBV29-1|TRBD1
CSVTGTASTDTQYF
TGCAGCGTTACCGGGACAGCGAGCACAGATACGCAGTATTTT
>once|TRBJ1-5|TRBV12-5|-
CASGWGDFGGQPQHF
TGTGCTAGTGGTTGGGGAGACTTCGGGGGACAGCCCCAGCATTTT
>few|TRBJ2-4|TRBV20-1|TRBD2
CSARDAHTGTSANIQYF
TGCAGTGCTAGAGATGCCCATACCGGGACTAGCGCTAACATTCAGTACTTC
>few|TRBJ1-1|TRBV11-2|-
CASSFSGTRPKNTEAFF
TGTGCCAGCAGCTTTTCCGGGACGAGACCGAAAAACACTGAAGCTTTCTTT
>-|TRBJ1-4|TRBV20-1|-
CSAPHGAGVDEKLFF
TGCAGTGCTCCTCACGGGGCGGGGGTGGATGAAAAACTGTTTTTT
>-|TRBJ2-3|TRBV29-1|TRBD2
CSVGGAGGTRTDTQYF
TGCAGCGTTGGAGGAGCGGGAGGCACACGTACAGATACGCAGTATTTT
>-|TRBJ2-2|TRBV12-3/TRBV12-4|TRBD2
CASSFNAGAGELFF
TGTGCCAGCAGTTTTAATGCGGGGGCCGGGGAGCTGTTTTTT
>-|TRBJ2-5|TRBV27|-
CASSLLGGTQYF
TGTGCCAGCAGTTTATTAGGTGGGACCCAGTACTTC
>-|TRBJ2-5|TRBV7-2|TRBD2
CASSAQREGRETQYF
TGTGCCAGCAGCGCCCAGCGGGAGGGGAGAGAGACCCAGTACTTC
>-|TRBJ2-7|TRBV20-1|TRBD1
CSARGGDRGQGYEQYF
TGCAGTGCTAGAGGGGGAGACAGGGGGCAGGGGTACGAGCAGTACTTC
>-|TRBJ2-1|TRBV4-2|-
CASSHITQRDSPYNEQFF
TGTGCCAGCAGCCATATAACTCAGCGAGACTCCCCCTACAATGAGCAGTTCTTC
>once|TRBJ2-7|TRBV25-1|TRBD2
CASSGLPGLGVCEQYF
TGTGCCAGCAGTGGATTACCGGGACTAGGGGTTTGCGAGCAGTACTTC
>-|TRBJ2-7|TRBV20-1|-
CSARVAVPNEQYF
TGCAGTGCTAGAGTAGCGGTCCCCAATGAGCAGTACTTC
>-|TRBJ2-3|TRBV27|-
CASRGRAILSTDAQYF
TGTGCCAGCAGGGGAAGGGCCATACTAAGCACAGATGCGCAGTATTTT
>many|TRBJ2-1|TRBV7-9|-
CASSLVSWSYNEQFF
TGTGCCAGCAGCTTAGTATCTTGGTCCTACAATGAGCAGTTCTTC
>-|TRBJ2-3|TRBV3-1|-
CASSHRAGTDTQYF
TGTGCCAGCAGCCACCGTGCGGGCACAGATACGCAGTATTTT
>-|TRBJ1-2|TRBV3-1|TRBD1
CASSQGDRAYGYTF
TGTGCCAGCAGCCAAGGGGACAGGGCCTATGGCTACACCTTC
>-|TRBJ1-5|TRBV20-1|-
CSARKAGNQPQHF
TGCAGTGCTAGAAAGGCGGGGAATCAGCCCCAGCATTTT
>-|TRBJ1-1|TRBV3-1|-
CASSQADGYTEAFF
TGTGCCAGCAGCCAAGCCGACGGCTACACTGAAGCTTTCTTT
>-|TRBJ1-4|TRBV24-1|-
CATSASGSVGEKLFF
TGTGCCACCAGTGCCTCGGGGTCAGTTGGAGAAAAACTGTTTTTT
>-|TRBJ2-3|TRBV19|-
CASSDRDQFDTQYF
TGTGCCAGTAGTGATCGGGACCAATTCGATACGCAGTATTTT
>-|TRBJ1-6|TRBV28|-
CATRGDNSPLHF
TGTGCCACTCGGGGGGATAATTCACCCCTCCACTTT
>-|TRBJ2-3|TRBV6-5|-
CASRPTITDTQYF
TGTGCCAGCAGGCCGACCATCACAGATACGCAGTATTTT
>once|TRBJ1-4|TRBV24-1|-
CATSDVRFREKLFF
TGTGCCACCAGTGATGTCCGGTTTCGCGAAAAACTGTTTTTT
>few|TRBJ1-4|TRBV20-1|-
CSATRGLGDEKLFF
TGCAGTGCTACCAGGGGCCTCGGGGACGAAAAACTGTTTTTT
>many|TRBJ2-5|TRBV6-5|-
CASSYASPQETQYF
TGTGCCAGCAGTTACGCGTCTCCTCAAGAGACCCAGTACTTC
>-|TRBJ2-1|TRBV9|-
CASSVAGGGSYEQFF
TGTGCCAGCAGCGTAGCTGGGGGAGGAAGTTACGAGCAGTTCTTC
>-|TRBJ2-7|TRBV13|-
CASSAGQYRGEQYF
TGTGCCAGCAGCGCAGGTCAGTACCGGGGTGAGCAGTACTTC
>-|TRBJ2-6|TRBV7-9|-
CASSSGSGANVLTF
TGTGCCAGCAGCTCCGGCTCTGGGGCCAACGTCCTGACTTTC
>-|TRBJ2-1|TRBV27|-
CASSAPGVYNEQFF
TGTGCCAGCAGTGCCCCTGGGGTCTACAATGAGCAGTTCTTC
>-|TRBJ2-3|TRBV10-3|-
CAFSRDSSTDTQYF
TGTGCCTTCAGCCGGGACTCCAGCACAGATACGCAGTATTTT
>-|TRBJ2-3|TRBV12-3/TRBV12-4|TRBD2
CASSATSGIDTGTAYF
TGTGCCAGCAGCGCGACTAGCGGGATAGACACAGGTACCGCGTATTTT
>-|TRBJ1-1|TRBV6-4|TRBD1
CASSDSGTGATEAFF
TGTGCCAGCAGTGACTCAGGGACAGGGGCCACTGAAGCTTTCTTT
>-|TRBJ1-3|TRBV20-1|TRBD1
CSAAGQLSGNTIYF
TGCAGTGCTGCGGGACAGCTCTCTGGAAACACCATATATTTT
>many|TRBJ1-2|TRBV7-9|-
CASSQLGDANYGYTF
TGTGCCAGCAGCCAACTTGGGGATGCTAACTATGGCTACACCTTC
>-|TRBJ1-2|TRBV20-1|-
CSARKSGSNGYTF
TGCAGTGCTAGGAAGAGCGGATCGAATGGCTACACCTTC
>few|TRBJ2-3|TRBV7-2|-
CASSLYQGTDTQYF
TGTGCCAGCAGCTTATATCAGGGCACAGATACGCAGTATTTT
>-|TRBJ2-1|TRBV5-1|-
CASRLMNNEQFF
TGCGCCAGCAGACTAATGAACAATGAGCAGTTCTTC
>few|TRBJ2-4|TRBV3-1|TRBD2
CASSPSGSYIQYF
TGTGCCAGCAGTCCCAGCGGGAGCTACATTCAGTACTTC
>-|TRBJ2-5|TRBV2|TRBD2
CASSEALAGEETQYF
TGTGCCAGCAGTGAAGCACTAGCGGGAGAAGAGACCCAGTACTTC